Following are 9 T cell receptor beta chains from one sample sequenced in a study of blood T cell repertoires in COVID-19. Clones were read by immunoSEQ multiplex PCR, and TCRdb kept only the in-frame ones, dropping some. The profile covers fewer than 70,000 clones, with 80% to 90% appearing a single time and around 1.4% taken by the ten largest. Material for sequencing was peripheral blood. The receptors stem from a woman aged 55 to 70 with acute or convalescent COVID-19.

The chain links TRBV24-1 to TRBJ2-1, with 8 bases fitting TRBD2. With 4 bases clipped from V and 2 bases from J, the junction kept 9 bases outside the gene matches. This CDR3 spans 17 amino acids. Germline assignment: CDR1 KGHDR and CDR2 SFDVKD. The CDR3 reads CATSEATGLGAYNEQFF. The DNA of the CDR3 is TGTGCCACCAGTGAGGCCACGGGACTAGGGGCCTACAATGAGCAGTTCTTC.

This chain links TRBV7-3 with TRBJ1-1, with TRBD1 identical over 9 bases. The CDR3 consists of 15 residues. In germline, CDR1 is SGHTA, CDR2 FQGTGA. Trimming at V came to 0 bases and at J to 5 bases, leaving 4 bases not matched to a gene. CDR3 region: CASSLTGTGRTEAFF. The DNA for the CDR3 is TGTGCCAGCAGCTTAACCGGGACAGGGCGAACTGAAGCTTTCTTT.

This clone has only one observation. The chain uses TRBV5-8 and TRBJ1-5; 8 bases are a match to TRBD1. The junction had 10 bases not matched to a gene; V was cut back by 4 bases and J by 7 bases. The CDR3 length is 15 residues. Looked up from germline, CDR1 is SGHTS and CDR2 is YDEGEE. The CDR3 protein is CASSPDRAGEQPQHF. The CDR3 region has the DNA TGTGCCAGCAGCCCGGACAGGGCCGGGGAACAGCCCCAGCATTTT.

This clone was seen once. The rearrangement joins TRBV2 to TRBJ2-1; D not resolved. The CDR3 runs 10 residues. Germline V lookup: CDR1 SNHLY, CDR2 FYNNEI. Trimming removed 4 bases at V and 10 bases at J, with 5 bases between. CDR3 loop: CASSVEEQFF. The CDR3 DNA follows: TGTGCCAGCAGTGTCGAGGAGCAGTTCTTC. The full variable domain, completed using reference TRBV2 and TRBJ2-1, is EPEVTQTPSHQVTQMGQEVILRCVPISNHLYFYWYRQILGQKVEFLVSFYNNEISEKSEIFDDQFSVERPDGSNFTLKIRSTKLEDSAMYFCASSVEEQFFGPGTRLTVL.

The rearrangement joins TRBV3-1 (or the pseudogene TRBV3-2) to TRBJ2-5; 7 bases are shared with TRBD1. CDR1 and CDR2 (germline): LGHDT, YNNKEL (reference sequence). The CDR3 has 13 amino acids. The ends lost 6 bases at V and 1 base at J; junction bases unmatched: 2. The CDR3 is CASREGAQETQYF. DNA for the CDR3: TGTGCCAGCAGAGAGGGGGCCCAAGAGACCCAGTACTTC.

The chain's CDR3 is CASSYPGSGGYTF. The CDR3 nucleotides are TGTGCCAGCAGTTACCCGGGGAGCGGTGGCTACACCTTC. The chain joins TRBV6-5 to TRBJ1-2, with D unresolved. The ends were cut back, 2 bases at V and 7 bases at J, with 11 bases in the middle. Germline CDR1 is MNHEY and CDR2 is SVGAGI. This CDR3 has 13 residues.

The J gene is TRBJ2-7, the V gene TRBV28, with TRBD2 matching 7 bases. The CDR3 runs to 14 residues. CDR1 MDHEN and CDR2 SYDVKM come from the germline V gene. The V and J ends lost 6 bases and 4 bases, in that order; junction bases with no gene match: 9. The CDR3 sequence is CASRLGGDLYEQYF. In DNA form, the CDR3 reads TGTGCCAGCAGGTTGGGAGGGGACCTTTACGAGCAGTACTTC.

The V and J genes are TRBV28 and TRBJ2-2; 9 bases align to TRBD2. The germline V gene has CDR1 MDHEN and CDR2 SYDVKM. Unmatched junction bases numbered 4, after V lost 5 bases and J lost 0 bases. This CDR3 comprises 16 residues. The chain's CDR3 is CASSLGLATNTGELFF. In DNA, the CDR3 is TGTGCCAGCAGTCTCGGACTAGCGACGAACACCGGGGAGCTGTTTTTT.

This clone was recorded once. The chain has TRBV28 and TRBJ1-4; the match to TRBD1 covers 9 bases. V shed 5 bases, J shed 5 bases, and the junction held 6 bases outside the gene matches. CDR3 length: 15 residues. Germline V gene data show CDR1 as MDHEN and CDR2 as SYDVKM. CDR3 loop: CASSILTGGNEKLFF. Here the CDR3 DNA reads TGTGCCAGCAGTATCCTGACAGGGGGGAATGAAAAACTGTTTTTT.